This T cell receptor beta chain was profiled in a study of blood T cell repertoires in COVID-19. Study-level information: Spain, Italy and the United States supplied samples that represented acute and convalescent COVID-19.

Germline V gene lookup returns CDR1 LGHNA and CDR2 YSLEER. V dropped 0 bases and J dropped 0; count of bases not matched to a gene: 3. The CDR3 contains 16 residues. Only in-frame clones appear in the TCRdb table, and some are missing; sequencing was by immunoSEQ multiplex PCR. Of approximately 360,000 clones listed, about four fifths are singletons. This chain links TRBV4-3 with TRBJ1-2, with TRBD1 identical over 8 bases. Sequencing input: PBMCs or T cells enriched from blood (not recorded which). This sequence originates from a woman aged 45-65 years who had recovered from COVID-19. The CDR3 region has the DNA TGCGCCAGCAGCCAAGAATCGACAGGGGCTAACTATGGCTACACCTTC. As protein: CASSQESTGANYGYTF.